These T cell receptor beta chains were read from a single sample in a study of cytomegalovirus exposure and HLA in healthy donors. The method was immunoSEQ multiplex PCR; TCRdb's version includes in-frame clones alone and lacks a portion of them. The sample consists of about 180,000 clones, over 60% of them appearing once. The sample taken for sequencing was PBMCs. All receptors come from a man in his forties in good health and CMV-seropositive. Each CDR3 is given with its conserved first and last residue. D genes are given only for firm matches. Not every row has a clone size; where given, it reads once, few, many or a size class.

abundance | j_gene | d_gene | v_gene | CDR3aa | CDR3nt
NA | TRBJ2-4 | TRBD2 | TRBV27 | CASSFSRTSARNIQYF | TGTGCCAGCAGTTTCTCCAGGACTAGCGCGCGGAACATTCAGTACTTC
NA | TRBJ2-1 | TRBD2 | TRBV6-1 | CASRSGGPSNEQFF | TGTGCCAGCAGAAGCGGGGGACCAAGCAATGAGCAGTTCTTC
once | TRBJ1-3 | NA | TRBV2 | CASLLGGTIYF | TGTGCCAGTCTCCTCGGGGGCACCATATATTTT
NA | TRBJ2-5 | TRBD2 | TRBV25-1 | CASSGVAGGETQYF | TGTGCCAGCAGTGGGGTAGCGGGAGGAGAGACCCAGTACTTC
NA | TRBJ2-7 | NA | TRBV27 | CASSLSRGSYEQYF | TGTGCCAGCAGTTTGAGTAGGGGCTCCTACGAGCAGTACTTC
NA | TRBJ2-7 | NA | TRBV15 | CATSRGGEPYEQYF | TGTGCCACCAGCAGAGGGGGGGAGCCCTACGAGCAGTACTTC
NA | TRBJ1-2 | TRBD1 | TRBV6-6 | CASSLPGQGPRSTF | TGTGCCAGCAGCCTGCCGGGACAGGGGCCCCGAAGCACCTTC
NA | TRBJ2-7 | TRBD1 | TRBV19 | CASSPGRQGQYF | TGTGCCAGTAGCCCAGGTCGACAGGGGCAGTACTTC
few | TRBJ2-3 | TRBD2 | TRBV4-1 | CASSQEIAGGVDTQYF | TGCGCCAGCAGCCAAGAGATAGCGGGTGGGGTGGATACGCAGTATTTT
NA | TRBJ2-2 | TRBD2 | TRBV19 | CASSTGLAGGLTGELFF | TGTGCCAGTAGTACCGGACTAGCGGGAGGGCTGACCGGGGAGCTGTTTTTT
NA | TRBJ1-5 | TRBD1 | TRBV19 | CASSGQGGNQPQHF | TGTGCCAGTAGTGGACAGGGTGGAAATCAGCCCCAGCATTTT
NA | TRBJ2-6 | NA | TRBV28 | CASSPRRPGANGLTF | TGTGCCAGCAGTCCAAGGCGGCCTGGGGCCAACGGCCTGACTTTC
once | TRBJ2-1 | NA | TRBV5-4 | CASSSDPTGEQFF | TGTGCCAGCAGCTCGGACCCAACGGGGGAGCAGTTCTTC
NA | TRBJ2-7 | NA | TRBV19 | CASSRANSYEQYF | TGTGCCAGTAGTAGGGCTAACTCCTACGAGCAGTACTTC
NA | TRBJ2-7 | TRBD1 | TRBV7-6 | CASSRSPNTGTGGNEQYF | TGTGCCAGCAGCCGGAGTCCCAACACCGGGACAGGGGGCAACGAGCAGTACTTC
NA | TRBJ2-4 | NA | TRBV6-1 | CASNPTPDTKNIQYF | TGTGCCAGCAACCCGACACCAGACACCAAAAACATTCAGTACTTC
NA | TRBJ2-2 | NA | TRBV7-3 | CASSLTSEGGELFF | TGTGCCAGCAGCTTAACTAGCGAGGGCGGGGAGCTGTTTTTT
NA | TRBJ1-2 | NA | TRBV15 | CATSRTAHTGLRYGYTF | TGTGCCACCAGCAGGACGGCTCACACCGGCCTGAGGTATGGCTACACCTTC
NA | TRBJ1-1 | NA | TRBV27 | CASSLRGSTEAFF | TGTGCCAGCAGTTTACGAGGTAGCACTGAAGCTTTCTTT
NA | TRBJ2-1 | NA | TRBV9 | CASSVVPSNTPYNEQFF | TGTGCCAGCAGCGTAGTTCCTAGCAACACCCCATACAATGAGCAGTTCTTC
few | TRBJ1-2 | NA | TRBV15 | CATSREGTSNYGYTF | TGTGCCACCAGCAGGGAAGGGACATCTAACTATGGCTACACCTTC
once | TRBJ2-5 | NA | TRBV7-2 | CASSLIPKETQYF | TGTGCCAGCAGCTTAATTCCTAAAGAGACCCAGTACTTC
NA | TRBJ2-1 | NA | TRBV5-1 | CASSLDGAAFNEQFF | TGCGCCAGCAGCTTGGATGGGGCTGCGTTCAATGAGCAGTTCTTC
NA | TRBJ1-3 | NA | TRBV5-1 | CASREGDGNTIYF | TGCGCCAGCAGAGAGGGGGATGGAAACACCATATATTTT
NA | TRBJ2-3 | NA | TRBV5-6 | CASSPDPGGDTQYF | TGTGCCAGCAGCCCCGACCCTGGCGGGGATACGCAGTATTTT
NA | TRBJ2-5 | NA | TRBV13 | CAGSEPGAEETQYF | TGTGCCGGCAGCGAACCGGGAGCCGAAGAGACCCAGTACTTC
NA | TRBJ2-3 | TRBD2 | TRBV15 | CATSRLAGDANTQYF | TGTGCCACCAGCAGGCTAGCGGGAGATGCAAATACGCAGTATTTT
NA | TRBJ2-7 | NA | TRBV5-5 | CASSFIGDEQYF | TGTGCCAGCAGCTTCATCGGAGACGAGCAGTACTTC
NA | TRBJ1-6 | TRBD1 | TRBV6-6 | CASSTTGVSPLHF | TGTGCCAGCAGTACAACAGGGGTCTCACCCCTCCACTTT
NA | TRBJ2-7 | NA | TRBV30 | CAWSGGGVLYEQYF | TGTGCCTGGAGTGGGGGCGGGGTTCTTTACGAGCAGTACTTC
NA | TRBJ2-3 | NA | TRBV2 | CASRGQPQDTQYF | TGTGCCAGCAGGGGCCAACCCCAAGATACGCAGTATTTT
few | TRBJ2-7 | TRBD1 | TRBV15 | CATSVGQGPGEQYF | TGTGCCACCAGCGTTGGACAGGGCCCCGGCGAGCAGTACTTC
NA | TRBJ2-1 | NA | TRBV5-1 | CASSAGERYYNEQFF | TGCGCCAGCAGCGCTGGGGAGCGGTACTACAATGAGCAGTTCTTC
NA | TRBJ2-1 | NA | TRBV2 | CASRVGGTDPLNEQFF | TGTGCCAGCAGAGTAGGAGGGACGGATCCACTCAATGAGCAGTTCTTC
NA | TRBJ2-5 | NA | TRBV9 | CASSVRTGVQETQYF | TGTGCCAGCAGCGTACGTACGGGGGTACAAGAGACCCAGTACTTC
NA | TRBJ2-3 | NA | TRBV7-9 | CASSLQWADTQYF | TGTGCCAGCAGCTTACAGTGGGCGGATACGCAGTATTTT
few | TRBJ2-7 | TRBD2 | TRBV4-1 | CASSPEPGLASYEQYF | TGCGCCAGCAGCCCGGAACCGGGACTAGCGTCCTACGAGCAGTACTTC
NA | TRBJ2-7 | NA | TRBV7-7 | CASSLSTSKEQYF | TGTGCTAGCAGCTTGTCTACCTCAAAGGAGCAGTACTTC
NA | TRBJ1-5 | NA | TRBV6-1 | CASGKGSGWPQHF | TGTGCCAGCGGGAAGGGATCGGGGTGGCCCCAGCATTTT
NA | TRBJ2-1 | TRBD2 | TRBV5-1 | CASSLVLAGEDEQFF | TGCGCCAGCAGCTTGGTACTAGCGGGAGAAGATGAGCAGTTCTTC
NA | TRBJ1-4 | NA | TRBV18 | CASSPFRGDVNEKLFF | TGTGCCAGCTCACCATTCCGCGGGGACGTAAATGAAAAACTGTTTTTT
NA | TRBJ2-2 | NA | TRBV9 | CASSVARTTGELFF | TGTGCCAGCAGCGTAGCTAGAACCACCGGGGAGCTGTTTTTT
once | TRBJ2-7 | TRBD1 | TRBV28 | CATNPDRGYEQYF | TGTGCCACGAACCCCGACAGGGGCTACGAGCAGTACTTC
NA | TRBJ2-7 | TRBD1 | TRBV6-1 | CASRGGTGKNEQYF | TGTGCCAGCAGGGGGGGGACAGGGAAGAACGAGCAGTACTTC
NA | TRBJ2-7 | TRBD2 | TRBV28 | CASRGLAAIPSYEQYF | TGTGCCAGCAGGGGACTAGCGGCCATCCCTTCCTACGAGCAGTACTTC
NA | TRBJ1-5 | NA | TRBV28 | CASSWLGNQPQHF | TGTGCCAGCAGCTGGCTGGGCAATCAGCCCCAGCATTTT
NA | TRBJ2-7 | NA | TRBV7-8 | CASRERQSSYEQYF | TGTGCCAGCCGGGAGCGTCAAAGCTCCTACGAGCAGTACTTC
NA | TRBJ2-1 | TRBD2 | TRBV6-1 | CASSETSGSHNEQFF | TGTGCCAGCAGTGAAACTAGCGGGAGCCACAATGAGCAGTTCTTC
NA | TRBJ2-7 | TRBD1 | TRBV10-2 | CASSEPRDSSYEQYF | TGCGCCAGCAGTGAGCCCCGGGACAGTTCCTACGAGCAGTACTTC
NA | TRBJ2-5 | NA | TRBV11-3 | CASSRRVEETQYF | TGTGCCAGCAGCCGCCGGGTCGAAGAGACCCAGTACTTC
NA | TRBJ2-7 | TRBD1 | TRBV28 | CASSLSGGGEQYF | TGTGCCAGCAGTTTATCAGGGGGCGGCGAGCAGTACTTC
NA | TRBJ2-3 | NA | TRBV7-9 | CASSTPLLGRDTQYF | TGTGCCAGCAGCACGCCACTATTAGGTCGGGATACGCAGTATTTT
once | TRBJ2-1 | NA | TRBV11-2 | CASSLTGSYNEQFF | TGTGCCAGCAGCTTAACGGGATCCTACAATGAGCAGTTCTTC
few | TRBJ1-1 | NA | TRBV2 | CASSGVQGRVRAFF | TGTGCCAGCAGTGGAGTTCAGGGGAGGGTAAGAGCTTTCTTT
NA | TRBJ2-5 | NA | TRBV5-1 | CASSLSYGTLGGYREGQYF | TGCGCCAGCAGCTTGAGCTATGGGACATTGGGTGGATATCGAGAGGGCCAGTACTTC